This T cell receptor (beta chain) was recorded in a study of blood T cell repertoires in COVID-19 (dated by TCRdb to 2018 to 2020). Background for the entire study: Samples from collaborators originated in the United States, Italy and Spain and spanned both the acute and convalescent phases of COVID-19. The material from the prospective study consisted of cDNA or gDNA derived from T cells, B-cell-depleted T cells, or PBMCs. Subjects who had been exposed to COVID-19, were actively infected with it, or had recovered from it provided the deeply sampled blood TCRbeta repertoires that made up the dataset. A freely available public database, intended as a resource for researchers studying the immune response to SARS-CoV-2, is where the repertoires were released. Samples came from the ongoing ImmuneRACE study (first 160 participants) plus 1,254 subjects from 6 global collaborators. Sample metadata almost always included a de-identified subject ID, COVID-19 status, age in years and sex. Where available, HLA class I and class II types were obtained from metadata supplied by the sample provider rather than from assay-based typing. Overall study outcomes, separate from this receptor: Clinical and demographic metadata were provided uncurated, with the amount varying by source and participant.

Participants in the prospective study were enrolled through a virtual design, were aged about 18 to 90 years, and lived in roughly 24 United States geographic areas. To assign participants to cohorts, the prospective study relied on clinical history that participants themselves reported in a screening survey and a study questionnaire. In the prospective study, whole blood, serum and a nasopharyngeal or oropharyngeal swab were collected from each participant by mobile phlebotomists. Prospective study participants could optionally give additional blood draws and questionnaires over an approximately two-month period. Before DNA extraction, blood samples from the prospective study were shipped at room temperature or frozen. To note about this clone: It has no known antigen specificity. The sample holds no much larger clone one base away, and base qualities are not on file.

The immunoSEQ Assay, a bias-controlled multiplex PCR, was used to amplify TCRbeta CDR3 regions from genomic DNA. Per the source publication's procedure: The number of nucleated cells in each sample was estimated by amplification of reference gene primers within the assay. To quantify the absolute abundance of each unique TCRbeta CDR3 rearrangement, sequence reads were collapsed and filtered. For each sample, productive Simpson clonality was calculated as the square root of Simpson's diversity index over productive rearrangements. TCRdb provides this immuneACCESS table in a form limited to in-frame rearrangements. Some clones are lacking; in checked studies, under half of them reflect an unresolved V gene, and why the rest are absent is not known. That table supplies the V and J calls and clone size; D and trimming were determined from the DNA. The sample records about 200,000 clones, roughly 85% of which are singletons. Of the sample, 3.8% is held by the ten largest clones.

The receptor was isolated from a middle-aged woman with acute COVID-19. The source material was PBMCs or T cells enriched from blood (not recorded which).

This receptor has the CDR3 CASRRGRVGETQYF. DNA sequence: TGTGCCAGCAGGCGCGGGAGGGTTGGAGAGACCCAGTACTTC. The receptor chain draws on TRBV3-1 (or the pseudogene TRBV3-2) and TRBJ2-5; TRBD2 agrees with 9 junctional bases. The germline V gene encodes CDR1 LGHDT and CDR2 YNNKEL (reference sequence). Trimmed from V: 6 bases; trimmed from J: 4 bases; junction bases lacking a gene match: 6. The CDR3 runs 14 residues from the cysteine to the phenylalanine. Of the read, only the CDR3 DNA is kept; its 42 bases are in frame from base 1.